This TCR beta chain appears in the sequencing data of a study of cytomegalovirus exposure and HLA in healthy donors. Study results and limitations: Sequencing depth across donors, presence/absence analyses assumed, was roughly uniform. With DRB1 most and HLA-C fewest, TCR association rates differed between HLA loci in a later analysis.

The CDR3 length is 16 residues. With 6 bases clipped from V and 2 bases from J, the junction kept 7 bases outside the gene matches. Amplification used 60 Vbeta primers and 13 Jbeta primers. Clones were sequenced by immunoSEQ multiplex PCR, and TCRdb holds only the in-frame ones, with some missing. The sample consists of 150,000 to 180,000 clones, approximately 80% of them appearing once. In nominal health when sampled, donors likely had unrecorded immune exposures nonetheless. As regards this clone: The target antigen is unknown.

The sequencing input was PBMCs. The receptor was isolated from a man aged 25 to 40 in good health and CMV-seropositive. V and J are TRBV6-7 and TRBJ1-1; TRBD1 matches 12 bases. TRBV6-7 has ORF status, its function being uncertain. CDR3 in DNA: TGTGCCAGCAGGCTGGGACAGGGGGCGGGCAACACTGAAGCTTTCTTT. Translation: CASRLGQGAGNTEAFF.